This TCR beta chain stems from a study of T cell changes during pregnancy in multiple sclerosis. Deletions cut 5 bases from V and 2 bases from J, with 16 bases between. From germline, CDR1 is SGHDT and CDR2 YYEEEE. The CDR3 contains 15 residues. Data came from immunoSEQ multiplex PCR; TCRdb stores just in-frame clones and leaves some out. Among 98,000 or so clones listed, 90% to 95% were seen once. This clone came up once. This chain links TRBV5-6 with TRBJ1-1; TRBD1 might be the D (6 bases). The source is a female donor with multiple sclerosis, enrolled in a pregnancy study. The sequenced sample was peripheral blood, obtained after pregnancy. The DNA for the CDR3 is TGTGCCAGCAGTCCATCGCCCAGGGGAAACACTGAAGCTTTCTTT. This encodes CASSPSPRGNTEAFF.